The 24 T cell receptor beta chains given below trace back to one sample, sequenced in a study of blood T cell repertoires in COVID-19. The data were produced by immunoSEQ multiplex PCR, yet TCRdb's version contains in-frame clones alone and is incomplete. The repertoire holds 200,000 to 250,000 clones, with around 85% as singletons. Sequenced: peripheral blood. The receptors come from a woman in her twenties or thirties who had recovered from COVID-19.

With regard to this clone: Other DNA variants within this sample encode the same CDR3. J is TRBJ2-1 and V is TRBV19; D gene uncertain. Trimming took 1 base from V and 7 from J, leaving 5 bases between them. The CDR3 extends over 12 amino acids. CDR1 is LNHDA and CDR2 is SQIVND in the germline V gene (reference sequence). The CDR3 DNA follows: TGTGCCAGTAGTATAGGAGTAAATGAGCAGTTCTTC. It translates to CASSIGVNEQFF.

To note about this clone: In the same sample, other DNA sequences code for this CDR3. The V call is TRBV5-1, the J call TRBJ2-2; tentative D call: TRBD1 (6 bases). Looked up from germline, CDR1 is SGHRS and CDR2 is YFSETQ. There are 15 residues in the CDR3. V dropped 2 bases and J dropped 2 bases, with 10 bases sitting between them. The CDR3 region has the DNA TGCGCCAGCAGCTTAAGGACAGCCAACACCGGGGAGCTGTTTTTT. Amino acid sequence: CASSLRTANTGELFF. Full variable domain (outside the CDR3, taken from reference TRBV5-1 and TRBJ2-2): KAGVTQTPRYLIKTRGQQVTLSCSPISGHRSVSWYQQTPGQGLQFLFEYFSETQRNKGNFPGRFSGRQFSNSRSEMNVSTLELGDSALYLCASSLRTANTGELFFGEGSRLTVL.

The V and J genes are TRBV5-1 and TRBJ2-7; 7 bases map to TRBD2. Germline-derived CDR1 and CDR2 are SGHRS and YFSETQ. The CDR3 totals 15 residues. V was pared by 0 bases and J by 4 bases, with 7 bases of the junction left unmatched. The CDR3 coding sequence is TGCGCCAGCAGCTTGGCCCAGCGGGGTATTTACGAGCAGTACTTC. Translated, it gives CASSLAQRGIYEQYF.

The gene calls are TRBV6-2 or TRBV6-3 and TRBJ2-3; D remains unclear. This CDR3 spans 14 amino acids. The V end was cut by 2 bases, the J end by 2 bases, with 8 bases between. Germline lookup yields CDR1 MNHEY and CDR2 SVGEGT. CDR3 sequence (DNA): TGTGCCAGCAGTTACAGTGGCCTCACAGATACGCAGTATTTT. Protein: CASSYSGLTDTQYF.

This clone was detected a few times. CDR3 coding DNA: TGTGCCAGCAGCTTAAAAGACAGGCCGGGAAACACCATATATTTT. Amino acid sequence: CASSLKDRPGNTIYF. The chain recombines TRBV13 with TRBJ1-3; weak D call: TRBD1 (6 bases). The CDR3 has 15 residues. Trimming cost V 2 bases and J 4 bases, with 12 bases left between them. The germline CDR1 and CDR2 sequences are PRHDT and FYEKMQ (reference sequence).

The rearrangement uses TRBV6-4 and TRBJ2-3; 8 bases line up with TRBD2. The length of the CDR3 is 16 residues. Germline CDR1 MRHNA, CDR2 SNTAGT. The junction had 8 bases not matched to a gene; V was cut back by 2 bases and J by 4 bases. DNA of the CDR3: TGTGCCAGCAGTGACGGAGGCGGGGGGTACCCAGATACGCAGTATTTT. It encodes CASSDGGGGYPDTQYF.

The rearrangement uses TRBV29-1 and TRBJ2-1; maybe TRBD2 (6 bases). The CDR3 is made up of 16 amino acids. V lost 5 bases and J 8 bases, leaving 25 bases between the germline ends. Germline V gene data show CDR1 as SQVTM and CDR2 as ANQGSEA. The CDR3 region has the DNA TGCAGCGTTCCGCCCCGAGGGACTCAGGGAGTCGATGAGCAGTTCTTC. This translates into CSVPPRGTQGVDEQFF.

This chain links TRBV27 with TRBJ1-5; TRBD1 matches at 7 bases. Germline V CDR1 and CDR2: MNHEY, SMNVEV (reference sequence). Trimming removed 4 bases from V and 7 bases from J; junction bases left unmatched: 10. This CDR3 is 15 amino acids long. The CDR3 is CASSSMEGAGQPQHF. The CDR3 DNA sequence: TGTGCCAGCAGTTCAATGGAGGGGGCGGGGCAGCCCCAGCATTTT.

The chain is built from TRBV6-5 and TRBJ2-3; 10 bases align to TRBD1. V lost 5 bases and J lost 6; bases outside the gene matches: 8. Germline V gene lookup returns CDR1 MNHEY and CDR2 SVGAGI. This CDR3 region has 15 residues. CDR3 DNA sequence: TGTGCCAGCAGTACCCGGGACAGGGGACGGGATACGCAGTATTTT. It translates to CASSTRDRGRDTQYF.

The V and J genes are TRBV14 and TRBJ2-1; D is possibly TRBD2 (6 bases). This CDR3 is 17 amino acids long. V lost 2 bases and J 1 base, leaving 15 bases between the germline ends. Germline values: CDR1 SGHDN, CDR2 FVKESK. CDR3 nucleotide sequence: TGTGCCAGCAGCCAACTGGGGCCGGGGGTATCCTACAATGAGCAGTTCTTC. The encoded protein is CASSQLGPGVSYNEQFF.

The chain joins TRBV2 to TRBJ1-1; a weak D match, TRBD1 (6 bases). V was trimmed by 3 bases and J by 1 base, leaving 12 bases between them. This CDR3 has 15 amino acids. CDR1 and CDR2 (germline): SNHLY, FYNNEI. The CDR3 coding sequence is TGTGCCAGCAGTGAGTCCCGGACAGCGAACACTGAAGCTTTCTTT. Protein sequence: CASSESRTANTEAFF. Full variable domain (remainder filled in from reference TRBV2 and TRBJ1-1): EPEVTQTPSHQVTQMGQEVILRCVPISNHLYFYWYRQILGQKVEFLVSFYNNEISEKSEIFDDQFSVERPDGSNFTLKIRSTKLEDSAMYFCASSESRTANTEAFFGQGTRLTVV.

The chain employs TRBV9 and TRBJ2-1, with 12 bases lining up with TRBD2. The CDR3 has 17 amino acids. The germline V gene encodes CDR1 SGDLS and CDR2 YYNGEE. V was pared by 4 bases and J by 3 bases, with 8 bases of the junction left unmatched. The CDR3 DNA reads TGTGCCAGCAGCCTATCTAGCGGGGGGGGCGTCTACAATGAGCAGTTCTTC. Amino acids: CASSLSSGGGVYNEQFF.

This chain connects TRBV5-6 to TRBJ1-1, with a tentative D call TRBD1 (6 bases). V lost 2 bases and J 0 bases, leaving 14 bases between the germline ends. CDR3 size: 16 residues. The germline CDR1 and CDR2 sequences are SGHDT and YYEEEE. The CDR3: CASSFYLAGVNTEAFF. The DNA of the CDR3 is TGTGCCAGCAGCTTTTACTTAGCAGGGGTGAACACTGAAGCTTTCTTT.

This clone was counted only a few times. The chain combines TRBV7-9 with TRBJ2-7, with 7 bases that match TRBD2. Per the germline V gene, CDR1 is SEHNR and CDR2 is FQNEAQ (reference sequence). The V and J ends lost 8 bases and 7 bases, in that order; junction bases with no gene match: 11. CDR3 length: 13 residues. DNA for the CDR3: TGTGCCAGCGCGCCGGCGGGAGCGAGGGAGCAGTACTTC. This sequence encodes CASAPAGAREQYF.

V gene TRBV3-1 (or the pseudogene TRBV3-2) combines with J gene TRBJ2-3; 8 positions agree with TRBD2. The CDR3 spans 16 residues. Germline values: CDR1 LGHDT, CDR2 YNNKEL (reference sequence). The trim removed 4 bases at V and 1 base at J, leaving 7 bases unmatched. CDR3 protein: CASSLGLALGTDTQYF. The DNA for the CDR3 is TGTGCCAGCAGCCTCGGACTAGCTCTCGGCACAGATACGCAGTATTTT.

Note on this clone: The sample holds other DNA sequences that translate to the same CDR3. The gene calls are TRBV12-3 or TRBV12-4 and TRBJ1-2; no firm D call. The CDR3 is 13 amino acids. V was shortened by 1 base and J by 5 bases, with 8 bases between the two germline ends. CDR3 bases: TGTGCCAGCAGTTTAGTACGGGAATATGGCTACACCTTC. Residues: CASSLVREYGYTF.

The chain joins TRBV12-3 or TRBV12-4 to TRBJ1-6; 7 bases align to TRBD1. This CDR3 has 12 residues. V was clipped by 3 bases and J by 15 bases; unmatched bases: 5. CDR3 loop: CASSLDRRVLHF. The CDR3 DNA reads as TGTGCCAGCAGTTTGGACAGGCGGGTCCTCCACTTT.

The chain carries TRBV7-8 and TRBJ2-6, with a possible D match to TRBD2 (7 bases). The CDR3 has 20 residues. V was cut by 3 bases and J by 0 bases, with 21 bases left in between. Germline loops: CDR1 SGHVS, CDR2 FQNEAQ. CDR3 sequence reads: CASSLELGGGPYSGANVLTF. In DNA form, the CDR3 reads TGTGCCAGCAGCTTGGAGCTTGGGGGGGGCCCATACTCTGGGGCCAACGTCCTGACTTTC.

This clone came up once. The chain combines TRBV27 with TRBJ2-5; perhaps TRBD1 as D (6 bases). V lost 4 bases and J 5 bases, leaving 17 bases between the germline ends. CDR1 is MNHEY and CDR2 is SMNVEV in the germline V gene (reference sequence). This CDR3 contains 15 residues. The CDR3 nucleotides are TGTGCCAGCAGTTCGAGGACAGAAGCTTGGGAGACCCAGTACTTC. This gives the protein CASSSRTEAWETQYF.

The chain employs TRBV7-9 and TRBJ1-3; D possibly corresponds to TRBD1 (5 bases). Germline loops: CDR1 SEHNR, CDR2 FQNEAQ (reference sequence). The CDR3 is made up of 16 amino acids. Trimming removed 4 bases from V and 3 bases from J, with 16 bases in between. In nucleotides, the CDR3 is TGTGCCAGCAGCTCCACCGGACAAGACCTTGGAAACACCATATATTTT. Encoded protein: CASSSTGQDLGNTIYF.

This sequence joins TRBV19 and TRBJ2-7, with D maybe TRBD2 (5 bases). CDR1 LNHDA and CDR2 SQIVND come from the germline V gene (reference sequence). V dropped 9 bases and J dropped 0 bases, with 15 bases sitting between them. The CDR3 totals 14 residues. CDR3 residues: CASAPGGSSYEQYF. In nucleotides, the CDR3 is TGTGCCAGCGCCCCGGGTGGGAGCTCCTACGAGCAGTACTTC. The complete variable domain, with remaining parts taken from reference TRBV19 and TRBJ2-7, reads DGGITQSPKYLFRKEGQNVTLSCEQNLNHDAMYWYRQDPGQGLRLIYYSQIVNDFQKGDIAEGYSVSREKKESFPLTVTSAQKNPTAFYLCASAPGGSSYEQYFGPGTRLTVT.

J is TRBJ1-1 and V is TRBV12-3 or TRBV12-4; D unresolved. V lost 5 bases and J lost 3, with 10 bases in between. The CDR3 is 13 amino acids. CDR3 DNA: TGTGCCAGCAGTCAGAGGATGGACACTGAAGCTTTCTTT. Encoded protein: CASSQRMDTEAFF.

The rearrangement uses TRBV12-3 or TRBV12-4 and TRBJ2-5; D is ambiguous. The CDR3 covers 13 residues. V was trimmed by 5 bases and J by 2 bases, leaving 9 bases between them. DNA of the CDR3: TGTGCCAGCAGTGGGCGTACGCAAGAGACCCAGTACTTC. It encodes CASSGRTQETQYF.

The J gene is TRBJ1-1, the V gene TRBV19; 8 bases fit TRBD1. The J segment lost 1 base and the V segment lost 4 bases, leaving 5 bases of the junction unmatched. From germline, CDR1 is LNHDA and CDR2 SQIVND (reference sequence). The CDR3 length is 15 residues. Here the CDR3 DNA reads TGTGCCAGTAGTACCCCCAGGGGGCCGAACACTGAAGCTTTCTTT. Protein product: CASSTPRGPNTEAFF.